This TCR beta chain was documented in a study of blood T cell repertoires in COVID-19 (dated by TCRdb to about 2020). Turning to the overall study: Samples covering the acute and convalescent phases of COVID-19 were provided by collaborators in the United States, Italy and Spain. Where available, HLA class I and class II types were obtained from metadata supplied by the sample provider rather than from assay-based typing. Sample metadata almost always included a de-identified subject ID, COVID-19 status, age in years and sex. The samples were drawn from two sources: the first 160 participants of the ongoing ImmuneRACE study, and some 1,300 subjects contributed by 6 global collaborators. The repertoires were released in a freely available public database intended as a resource for research on the immune response to SARS-CoV-2. The dataset comprised deeply sampled blood TCRbeta repertoires from subjects exposed to, actively infected with, or recovered from COVID-19. The material from the prospective study consisted of cDNA or gDNA derived from T cells, B-cell-depleted T cells, or PBMCs. Broad study findings and their caveats: How much clinical and demographic metadata was included differed by source and by participant, and the metadata was provided uncurated.

Another Seattle source contributed samples from volunteer blood donors who had recovered from COVID-19. Collaborating institutions collected whole blood in K2EDTA tubes following their own protocols. For TCRbeta analysis, collaborator samples were shipped as frozen whole blood, as isolated PBMCs, or as DNA extracted from either sample type. The sample holds one count of this clone. This receptor's antigen is unknown. The input lacks base qualities; no much larger clone sits a single base away. V is cut back by 4 bases and J by 5 bases, with 13 bases in the junction unmatched. Based on the germline V gene (reference sequence), the CDR1 and CDR2 sequences are LGHDT and YNNKEL. From the cysteine through the phenylalanine, the CDR3 covers 18 amino acids. Only CDR3 DNA is held: 54 bases, read in frame from base 1. The immunoSEQ Assay, a bias-controlled multiplex PCR, was used to amplify TCRbeta CDR3 regions from genomic DNA. As for the authors' bioinformatics: The number of nucleated cells in each sample was estimated from the amplification of reference gene primers within the assay. To quantify the absolute abundance of each unique TCRbeta CDR3 rearrangement, sequence reads were collapsed and filtered. Productive Simpson clonality was computed per sample as the square root of Simpson's diversity index over productive rearrangements. This is the immuneACCESS table as TCRdb keeps it, with only in-frame sequences that have V and J called. A part of the clones is gone; compared with another copy, unresolved V genes explain less than half, and the rest is unexplained. V and J calls and clone size are copied from that table; D and trimming were computed from the DNA. The sample table lists over 200,000 clones, about 86% of them with a count of one. The ten most abundant clones make up about 3.1% of the sample.

The sequenced sample was peripheral blood. Recombination linked TRBV3-1 (or the pseudogene TRBV3-2) to TRBJ2-3; the central 12 bases match TRBD2. The receptor comes from a woman aged 25-40 years who had recovered from COVID-19. The CDR3 protein is CASSPSRASGGAKDTQYF. The nucleotide sequence is given as TGTGCCAGCAGCCCTTCGAGGGCTAGCGGGGGGGCAAAAGATACGCAGTATTTT.